The 2 T cell receptor beta chains presented below share a single source sample, sequenced in a study of blood T cell repertoires in COVID-19. Only in-frame clones appear in the TCRdb table, and some are missing; sequencing was by immunoSEQ multiplex PCR. The table includes 140,000 to 150,000 clones, 81% detected once. Sequences were obtained from peripheral blood. The receptors stem from a human donor in a cohort sampled during active COVID-19.

This clone was recorded once. CDR3 coding DNA: TGTGCCAGCAGTTTGGTCAGGGGCGATTACAATGAGCAGTTCTTC. Translating it yields CASSLVRGDYNEQFF. This chain links TRBV27 with TRBJ2-1; possible D gene TRBD1, 6 bases. The CDR3 has 15 residues. Germline V gene sequence: CDR1 MNHEY, CDR2 SMNVEV (reference sequence). V dropped 3 bases and J dropped 4 bases, with 13 bases sitting between them.

The chain uses TRBV6-5 and TRBJ2-7; TRBD1 matches 7 bases. J gave up 0 bases and V 4 bases, and 3 bases lay outside the gene matches. Germline CDR1 is MNHEY and CDR2 is SVGAGI. The CDR3 runs 14 residues. CDR3 in DNA: TGTGCCAGCAGTTCAGGGGGACACTCCTACGAGCAGTACTTC. Translation gives CASSSGGHSYEQYF.